This T cell receptor (beta chain) was captured by sequencing in a study of post-analysis software for immune sequencing data. Germline CDR1 and CDR2: SGHNT and YENEEA. The CDR3 is 16 residues long. Between the trimmed V and J ends, which lost 1 base and 4 bases, there was a span of 13 bases. The TCR beta cDNA libraries carried unique molecular identifiers. Each CDR3 protein gets one entry after TCRdb re-called the PCR reads with MiXCR. The sample has around 150,000 distinct CDR3 sequences; around 36% are singletons. This material consisted of blood, taken after autologous hematopoietic stem cell transplantation. This chain links TRBV11-3 with TRBJ2-2; perhaps TRBD1 as D (6 bases). This receptor was identified in a girl aged 10-17 years with multiple sclerosis. CDR3 protein: CASSLVSGARTGELFF. DNA for the CDR3: TGTGCCAGCAGCTTAGTTTCAGGGGCTCGCACCGGGGAGCTGTTTTTT.